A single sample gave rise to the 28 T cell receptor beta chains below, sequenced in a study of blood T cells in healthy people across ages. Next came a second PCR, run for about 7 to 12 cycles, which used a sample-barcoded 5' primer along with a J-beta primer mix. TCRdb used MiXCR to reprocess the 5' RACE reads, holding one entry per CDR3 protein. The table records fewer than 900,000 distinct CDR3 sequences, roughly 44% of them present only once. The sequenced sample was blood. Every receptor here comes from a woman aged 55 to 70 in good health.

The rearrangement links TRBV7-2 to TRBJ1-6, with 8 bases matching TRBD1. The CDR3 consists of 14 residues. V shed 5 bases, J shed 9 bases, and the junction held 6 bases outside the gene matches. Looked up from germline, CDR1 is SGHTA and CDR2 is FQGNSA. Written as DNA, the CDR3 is TGTGCCAGCAGCGCCCACAGGGGGGGTTCACCCCTCCACTTT. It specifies CASSAHRGGSPLHF.

CDR3 nucleotides: TGTGCCAGCAGCTTGCCCGCAACAGATACGCAGTATTTT. Residues: CASSLPATDTQYF. The V call is TRBV5-6, the J call TRBJ2-3; D is unclear. V lost 1 base and J lost 3, with 6 bases in between. The CDR3 runs 13 residues. CDR1 is SGHDT and CDR2 is YYEEEE in the germline V gene.

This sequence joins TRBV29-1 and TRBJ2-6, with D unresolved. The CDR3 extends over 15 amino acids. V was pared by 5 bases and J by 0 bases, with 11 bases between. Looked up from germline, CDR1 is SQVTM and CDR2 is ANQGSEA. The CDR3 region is CSVSTTNSGANVLTF. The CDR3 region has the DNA TGCAGCGTTTCCACCACTAACTCTGGGGCCAACGTCCTGACTTTC.

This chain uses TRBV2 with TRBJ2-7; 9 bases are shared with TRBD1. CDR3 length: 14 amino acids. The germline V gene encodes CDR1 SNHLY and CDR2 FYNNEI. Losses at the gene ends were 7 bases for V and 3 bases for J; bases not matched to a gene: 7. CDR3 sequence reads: CASNYGTGLYEQYF. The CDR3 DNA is TGTGCCAGCAATTACGGGACAGGGCTCTACGAGCAGTACTTC. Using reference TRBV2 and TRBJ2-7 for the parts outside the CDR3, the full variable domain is EPEVTQTPSHQVTQMGQEVILRCVPISNHLYFYWYRQILGQKVEFLVSFYNNEISEKSEIFDDQFSVERPDGSNFTLKIRSTKLEDSAMYFCASNYGTGLYEQYFGPGTRLTVT.

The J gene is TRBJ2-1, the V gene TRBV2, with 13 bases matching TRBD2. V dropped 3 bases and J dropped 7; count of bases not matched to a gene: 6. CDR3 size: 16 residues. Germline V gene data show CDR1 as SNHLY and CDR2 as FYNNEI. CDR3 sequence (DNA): TGTGCCAGCAGTGACCGGACTAGCGGGAGCTGGAATGAGCAGTTCTTC. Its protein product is CASSDRTSGSWNEQFF.

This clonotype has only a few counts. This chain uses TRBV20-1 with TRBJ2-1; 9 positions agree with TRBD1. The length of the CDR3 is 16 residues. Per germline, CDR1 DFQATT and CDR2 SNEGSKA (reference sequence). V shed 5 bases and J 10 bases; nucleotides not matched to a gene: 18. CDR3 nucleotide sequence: TGCAGTGCTTCCCCCCCCGGGACAGGGCCGATCAACGAGCAGTTCTTC. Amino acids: CSASPPGTGPINEQFF.

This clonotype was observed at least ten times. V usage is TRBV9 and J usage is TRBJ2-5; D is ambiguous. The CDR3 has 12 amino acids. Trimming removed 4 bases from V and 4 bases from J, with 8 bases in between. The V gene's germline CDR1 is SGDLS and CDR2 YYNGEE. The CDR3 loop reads CASSRMGETQYF. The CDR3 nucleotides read TGTGCCAGCAGCCGGATGGGAGAGACCCAGTACTTC.

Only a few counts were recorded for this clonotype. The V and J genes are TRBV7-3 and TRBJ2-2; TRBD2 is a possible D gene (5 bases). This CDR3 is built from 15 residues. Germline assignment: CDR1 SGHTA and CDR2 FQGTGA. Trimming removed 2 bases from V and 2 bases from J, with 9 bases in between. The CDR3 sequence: CASSLLRANTGELFF. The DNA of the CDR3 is TGTGCCAGCAGCTTACTGCGGGCCAACACCGGGGAGCTGTTTTTT. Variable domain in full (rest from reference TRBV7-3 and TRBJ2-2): GAGVSQTPSNKVTEKGKYVELRCDPISGHTALYWYRQSLGQGPEFLIYFQGTGAADDSGLPNDRFFAVRPEGSVSTLKIQRTERGDSAVYLCASSLLRANTGELFFGEGSRLTVL.

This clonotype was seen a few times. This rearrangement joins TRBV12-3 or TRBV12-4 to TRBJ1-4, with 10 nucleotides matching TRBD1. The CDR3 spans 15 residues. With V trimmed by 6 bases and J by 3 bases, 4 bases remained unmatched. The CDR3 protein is CASRPTGGSNEKLFF. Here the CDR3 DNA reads TGTGCCAGCAGGCCGACAGGGGGCTCTAATGAAAAACTGTTTTTT.

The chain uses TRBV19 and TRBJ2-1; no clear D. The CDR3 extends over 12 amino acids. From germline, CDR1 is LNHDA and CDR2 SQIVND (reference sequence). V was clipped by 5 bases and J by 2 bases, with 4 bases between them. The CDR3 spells CASSPAYNEQFF. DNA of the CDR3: TGTGCCAGTAGTCCGGCCTACAATGAGCAGTTCTTC.

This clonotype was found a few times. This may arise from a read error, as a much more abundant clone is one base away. The CDR3 nucleotides read TGTGCCAGCAGTTTAGAGACGGTGGGACTACGCGATGAGCAGTACTTC. Translated, it gives CASSLETVGLRDEQYF. The chain uses TRBV28 and TRBJ2-7, with 7 bases that match TRBD2. Germline trimming cut 2 bases from V and 7 bases from J; bases unmatched to any gene: 14. The CDR3 consists of 16 residues. The V gene's germline CDR1 is MDHEN and CDR2 SYDVKM.

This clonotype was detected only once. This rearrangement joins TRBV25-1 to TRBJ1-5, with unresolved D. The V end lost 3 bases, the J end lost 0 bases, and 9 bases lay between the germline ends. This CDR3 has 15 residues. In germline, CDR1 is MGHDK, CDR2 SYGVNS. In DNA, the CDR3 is TGTGCCAGCAGTGAGGAGGGCTCTAGCAATCAGCCCCAGCATTTT. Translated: CASSEEGSSNQPQHF.

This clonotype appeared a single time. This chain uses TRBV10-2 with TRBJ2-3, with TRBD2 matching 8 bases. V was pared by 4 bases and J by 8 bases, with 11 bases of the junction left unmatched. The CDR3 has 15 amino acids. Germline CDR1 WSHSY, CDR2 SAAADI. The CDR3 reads CASSGLGLEAGTQYF. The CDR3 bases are TGCGCCAGCAGTGGGCTGGGACTAGAAGCAGGTACGCAGTATTTT.

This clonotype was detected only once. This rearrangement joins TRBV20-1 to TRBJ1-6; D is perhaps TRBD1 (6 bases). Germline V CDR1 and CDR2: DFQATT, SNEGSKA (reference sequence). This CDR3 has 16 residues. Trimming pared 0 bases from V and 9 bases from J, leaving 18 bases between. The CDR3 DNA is TGCAGTGCTAGAGATAATGGGGCAGGGGAGAGTTCACCCCTCCACTTT. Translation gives CSARDNGAGESSPLHF.

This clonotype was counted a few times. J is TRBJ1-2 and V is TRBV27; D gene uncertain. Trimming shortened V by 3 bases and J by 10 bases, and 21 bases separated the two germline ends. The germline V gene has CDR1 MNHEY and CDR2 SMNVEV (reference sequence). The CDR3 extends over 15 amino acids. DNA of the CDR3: TGTGCCAGCAGTTTGTCGGGGAGCAGTACCCAAGACTACACCTTC. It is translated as CASSLSGSSTQDYTF.

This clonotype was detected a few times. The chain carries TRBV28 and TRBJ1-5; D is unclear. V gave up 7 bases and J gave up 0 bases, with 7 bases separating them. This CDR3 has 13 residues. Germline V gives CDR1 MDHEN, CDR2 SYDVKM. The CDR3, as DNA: TGTGCCAGCATTTCGGATAGCAATCAGCCCCAGCATTTT. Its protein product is CASISDSNQPQHF.

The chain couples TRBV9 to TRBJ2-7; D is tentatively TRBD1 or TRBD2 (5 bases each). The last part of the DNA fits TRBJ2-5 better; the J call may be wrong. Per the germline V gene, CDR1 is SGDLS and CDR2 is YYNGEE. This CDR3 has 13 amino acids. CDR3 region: CASSGGPEETQYF. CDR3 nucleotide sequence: TGTGCCAGCAGCGGGGGACCGGAGGAGACCCAGTACTTC.

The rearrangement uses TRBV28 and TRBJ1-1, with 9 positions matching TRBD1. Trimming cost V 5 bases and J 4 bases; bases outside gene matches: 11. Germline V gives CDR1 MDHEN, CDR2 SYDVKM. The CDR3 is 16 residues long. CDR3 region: CASSPTGTGRITEAFF. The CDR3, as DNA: TGTGCCAGCAGTCCGACCGGGACAGGGCGCATCACTGAAGCTTTCTTT.

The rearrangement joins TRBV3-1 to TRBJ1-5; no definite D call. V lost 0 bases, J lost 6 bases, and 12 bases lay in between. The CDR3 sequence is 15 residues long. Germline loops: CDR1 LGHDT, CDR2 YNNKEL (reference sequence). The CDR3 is CASSQDTVRGQPQHF. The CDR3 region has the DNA TGTGCCAGCAGCCAAGATACTGTTCGTGGTCAGCCCCAGCATTTT.

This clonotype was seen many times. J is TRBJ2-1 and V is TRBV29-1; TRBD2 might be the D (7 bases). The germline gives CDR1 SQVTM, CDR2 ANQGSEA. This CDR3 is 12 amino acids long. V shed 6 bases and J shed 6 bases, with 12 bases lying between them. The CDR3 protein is CSVSRGGNEQFF. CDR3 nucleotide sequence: TGCAGCGTGTCAAGGGGGGGCAATGAGCAGTTCTTC.

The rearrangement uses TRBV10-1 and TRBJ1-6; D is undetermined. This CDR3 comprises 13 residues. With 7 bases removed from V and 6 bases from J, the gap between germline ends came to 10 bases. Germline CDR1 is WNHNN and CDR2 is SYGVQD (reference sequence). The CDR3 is CASTNGINSPLHF. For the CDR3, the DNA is TGCGCCAGCACGAACGGAATTAATTCACCCCTCCACTTT.

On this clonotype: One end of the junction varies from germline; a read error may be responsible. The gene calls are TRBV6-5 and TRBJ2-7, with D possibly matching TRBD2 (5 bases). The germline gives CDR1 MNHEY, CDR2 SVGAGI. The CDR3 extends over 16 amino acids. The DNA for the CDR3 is TGTGCCGGCAGCGGTCCGGGATCCAAGAATTCCTACGAGCAGTACTTC. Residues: CAGSGPGSKNSYEQYF.

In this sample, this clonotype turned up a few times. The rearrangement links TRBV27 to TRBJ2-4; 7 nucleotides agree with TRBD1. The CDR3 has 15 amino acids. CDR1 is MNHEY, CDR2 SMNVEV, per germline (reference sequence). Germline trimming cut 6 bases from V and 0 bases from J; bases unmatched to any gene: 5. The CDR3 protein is CASSWGQSAKNIQYF. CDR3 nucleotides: TGTGCCAGCAGCTGGGGACAGTCAGCCAAAAACATTCAGTACTTC.

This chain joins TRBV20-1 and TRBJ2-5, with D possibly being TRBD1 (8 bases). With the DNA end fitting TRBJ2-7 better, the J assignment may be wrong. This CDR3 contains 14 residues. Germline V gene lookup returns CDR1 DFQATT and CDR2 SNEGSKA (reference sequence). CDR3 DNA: TGCAGTGGGGCAGCGGGGACAGGTACTCACGAGCAGTACTTC. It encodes CSGAAGTGTHEQYF.

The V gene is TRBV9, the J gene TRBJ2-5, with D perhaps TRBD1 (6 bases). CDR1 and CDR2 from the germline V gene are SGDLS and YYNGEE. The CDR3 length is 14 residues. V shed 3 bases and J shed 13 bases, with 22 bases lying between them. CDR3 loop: CASSASGTTYERYF. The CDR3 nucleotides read TGTGCCAGCAGCGCTTCCGGGACAACATACGAGCGGTACTTC.

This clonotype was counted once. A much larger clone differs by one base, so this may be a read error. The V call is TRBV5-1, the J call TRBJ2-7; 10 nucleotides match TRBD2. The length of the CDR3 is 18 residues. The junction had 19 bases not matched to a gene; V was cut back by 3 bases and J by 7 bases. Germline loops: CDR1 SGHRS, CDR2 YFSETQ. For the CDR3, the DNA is TGCGCCAGCAGCTCAGGTACCGGGACTAGCGACACCTACAATGAGCAGTACTTC. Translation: CASSSGTGTSDTYNEQYF. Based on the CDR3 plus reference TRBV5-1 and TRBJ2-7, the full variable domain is KAGVTQTPRYLIKTRGQQVTLSCSPISGHRSVSWYQQTPGQGLQFLFEYFSETQRNKGNFPGRFSGRQFSNSRSEMNVSTLELGDSALYLCASSSGTGTSDTYNEQYFGPGTRLTVT.

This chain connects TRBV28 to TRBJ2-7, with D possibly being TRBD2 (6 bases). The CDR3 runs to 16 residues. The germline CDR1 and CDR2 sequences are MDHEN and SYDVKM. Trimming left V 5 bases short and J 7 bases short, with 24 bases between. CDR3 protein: CASSPPLASTRWEQYF. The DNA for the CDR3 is TGTGCCAGCAGTCCGCCTCTAGCGTCAACAAGGTGGGAGCAGTACTTC.

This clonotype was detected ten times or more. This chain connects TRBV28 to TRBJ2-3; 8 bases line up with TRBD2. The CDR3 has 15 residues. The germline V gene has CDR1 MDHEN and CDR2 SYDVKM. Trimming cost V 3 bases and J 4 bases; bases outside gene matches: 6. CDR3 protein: CASSLDGRASDTQYF. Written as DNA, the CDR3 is TGTGCCAGCAGTTTGGACGGGAGGGCCTCAGATACGCAGTATTTT.